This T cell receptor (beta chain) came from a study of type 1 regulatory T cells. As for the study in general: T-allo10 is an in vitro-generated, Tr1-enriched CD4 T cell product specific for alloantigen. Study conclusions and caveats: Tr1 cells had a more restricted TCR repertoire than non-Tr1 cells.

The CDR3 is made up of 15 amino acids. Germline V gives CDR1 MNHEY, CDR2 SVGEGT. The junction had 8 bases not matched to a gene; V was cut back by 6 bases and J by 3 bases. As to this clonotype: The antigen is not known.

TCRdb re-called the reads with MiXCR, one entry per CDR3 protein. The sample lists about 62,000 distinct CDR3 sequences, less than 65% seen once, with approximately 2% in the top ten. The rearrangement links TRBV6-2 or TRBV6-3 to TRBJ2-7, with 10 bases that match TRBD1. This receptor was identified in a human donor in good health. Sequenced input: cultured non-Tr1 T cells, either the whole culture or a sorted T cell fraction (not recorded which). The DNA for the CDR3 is TGTGCCAGCAGCCCTCAGGGGACAGGGGACTACGAGCAGTACTTC. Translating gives CASSPQGTGDYEQYF.